This T cell receptor (beta chain) was recovered during a study of blood T cell repertoires in COVID-19. This clone was observed a handful of times. Using immunoSEQ multiplex PCR, the repertoire was profiled, and TCRdb retains in-frame clones only, with some absent. Here the sample spans some 73,000 clones, roughly three quarters being singletons. The receptor comes from an older man with COVID-19, enrolled during active disease. The sample was peripheral blood.

CDR3 region: CASSSEGVYQETQYF. The CDR3 bases are TGTGCCAGCAGTTCAGAAGGGGTGTACCAAGAGACCCAGTACTTC. V gene TRBV5-4 combines with J gene TRBJ2-5; tentative D call: TRBD1 (5 bases). Trimming removed 5 bases from V and 0 bases from J, with 14 bases in between. The CDR3 has 15 residues. Looked up from germline, CDR1 is SGHNT and CDR2 is YYREEE (reference sequence).